This T cell receptor (beta chain) was obtained from a study of spatial heterogeneity in lung cancer. One entry per CDR3 protein, called by TCRdb with MiXCR from the 5' RACE reads. The repertoire holds 80,000 to 95,000 distinct CDR3 sequences, with approximately 8.5% as singletons. Regarding time point: sample taken at primary tumor resection. TCRs were sequenced from unsorted whole RNA of tumor, nontumor lung or PBMC. The CDR3 runs to 11 residues. V lost 7 bases and J lost 4, with 7 bases in between. Germline CDR1 SNHLY, CDR2 FYNNEI. This clonotype has a handful of counts. The source was PBMCs, collected at surgery. This TCR was recovered from a male donor with early-stage non-small cell lung cancer. This chain links TRBV2 with TRBJ2-5; D not certain. CDR3 DNA sequence: TGTGCCAGCAAGTTAATAGAGACCCAGTACTTC. Translation: CASKLIETQYF.